Following are 3 T cell receptor beta chains from one sample sequenced in a study of radiation and T cells in renal cell carcinoma. Noted time point: baseline pretreatment blood. Specified treatment: 15 Gy SBRT to primary tumor, nephrectomy 4 weeks later. The method was immunoSEQ multiplex PCR; TCRdb's version includes in-frame clones alone and lacks a portion of them. Of approximately 140,000 clones in the sample, 75% to 90% were seen once. The sample consisted of blood, taken from a patient whose treatment included radiotherapy and nephrectomy. The source is a woman aged 45-65 years with renal cell carcinoma.

The gene calls are TRBV4-3 and TRBJ2-2, with D possibly TRBD1 on 6 matching bases. The CDR3 is made up of 13 amino acids. The ends were cut back, 2 bases at V and 5 bases at J, with 6 bases in the middle. The germline CDR1 and CDR2 sequences are LGHNA and YSLEER. CDR3 sequence (DNA): TGCGCCAGCAGCCAAACAGGGACCGGGGAGCTGTTTTTT. Its translation is CASSQTGTGELFF.

V and J are TRBV6-1 and TRBJ2-2, with D uncertain. V lost 2 bases to trimming and J lost 6 bases, with 4 bases between them. The CDR3 is 12 amino acids. Per germline, CDR1 MNHNS and CDR2 SASEGT. CDR3 in amino acids: CASSELSGELFF. The CDR3, as DNA: TGTGCCAGCAGTGAACTTTCCGGGGAGCTGTTTTTT.

The gene calls are TRBV7-2 and TRBJ1-2; D is possibly TRBD1 (5 bases). Germline V gene sequence: CDR1 SGHTA, CDR2 FQGNSA. The CDR3 loop spans 13 amino acids. V shed 0 bases and J shed 8 bases, with 10 bases lying between them. CDR3 in amino acids: CASSLAGQRGYTF. CDR3 sequence (DNA): TGTGCCAGCAGCTTAGCGGGGCAGCGGGGCTACACCTTC.